This TCR beta chain was recorded in a study of T cells in Graves' hyperthyroidism and ophthalmopathy. Study-level points and caveats: The blood repertoire included most of the expanded thyroid clonotypes above 0.001.

This clonotype was detected ten times or more. Its antigen is as yet unknown. Amplification targeted TCR beta CDR3 regions from RNA transcripts. Using the HTBI primer set, a first-round RT-PCR was run on the TCR CDR3. TCRdb re-analysed the multiplex PCR reads in MiXCR, keeping a single row per CDR3 protein. The sample includes roughly 710,000 distinct CDR3 sequences, around a third of them seen just once. An absence of ophthalmopathy progression within 18 months meant stable Graves' hyperthyroidism. The germline CDR1 and CDR2 sequences are SGHRS and YFSETQ. The CDR3 length is 16 residues. V lost 3 bases and J lost 7; bases outside the gene matches: 16.

This clonotype was sampled from a woman between 35 and 50 years old with Graves' hyperthyroidism. The chain links TRBV5-1 to TRBJ2-7; 7 positions agree with TRBD1. Material for sequencing was blood. The chain's CDR3 is CASSSTTGDGTREQYF. As DNA, the CDR3 is TGCGCCAGCAGCTCAACTACAGGGGACGGAACGAGGGAGCAGTACTTC.